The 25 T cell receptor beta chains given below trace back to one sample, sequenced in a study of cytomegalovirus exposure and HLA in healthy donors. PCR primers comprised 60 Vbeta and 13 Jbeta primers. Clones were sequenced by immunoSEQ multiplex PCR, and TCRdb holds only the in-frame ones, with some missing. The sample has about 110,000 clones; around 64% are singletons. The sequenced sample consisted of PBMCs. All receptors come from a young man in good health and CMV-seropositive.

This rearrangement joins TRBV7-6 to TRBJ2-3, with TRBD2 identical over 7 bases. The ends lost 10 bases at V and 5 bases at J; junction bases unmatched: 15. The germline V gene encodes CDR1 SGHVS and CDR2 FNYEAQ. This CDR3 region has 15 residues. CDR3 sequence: CATTLRGRAGDTQYF. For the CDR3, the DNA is TGTGCCACCACCTTACGAGGGAGGGCCGGAGATACGCAGTATTTT.

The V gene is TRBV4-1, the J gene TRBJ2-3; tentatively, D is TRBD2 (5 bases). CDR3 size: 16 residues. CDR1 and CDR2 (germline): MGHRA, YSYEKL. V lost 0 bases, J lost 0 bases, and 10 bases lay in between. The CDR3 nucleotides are TGCGCCAGCAGCCAAGAGGCGGGTATTAGCACAGATACGCAGTATTTT. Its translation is CASSQEAGISTDTQYF.

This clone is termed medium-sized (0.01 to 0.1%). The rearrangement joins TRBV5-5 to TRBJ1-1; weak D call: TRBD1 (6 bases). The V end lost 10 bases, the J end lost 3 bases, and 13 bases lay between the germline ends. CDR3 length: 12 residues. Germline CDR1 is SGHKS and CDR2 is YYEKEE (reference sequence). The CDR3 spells CASGQGYTEAFF. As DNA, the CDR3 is TGTGCCTCGGGGCAGGGGTACACTGAAGCTTTCTTT.

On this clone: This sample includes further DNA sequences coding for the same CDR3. The CDR3 here is CASSVGQKETQYF. Here the CDR3 DNA reads TGTGCCAGCAGCGTAGGCCAGAAAGAGACCCAGTACTTC. The chain has TRBV9 and TRBJ2-5; D uncertain. V was cut by 0 bases and J by 3 bases, with 6 bases left in between. Germline values: CDR1 SGDLS, CDR2 YYNGEE. The CDR3 is 13 amino acids. The full variable domain, in which reference TRBV9 and TRBJ2-5 provide the parts outside the CDR3, is DSGVTQTPKHLITATGQRVTLRCSPRSGDLSVYWYQQSLDQGLQFLIQYYNGEERAKGNILERFSAQQFPDLHSELNLSSLELGDSALYFCASSVGQKETQYFGPGTRLLVL.

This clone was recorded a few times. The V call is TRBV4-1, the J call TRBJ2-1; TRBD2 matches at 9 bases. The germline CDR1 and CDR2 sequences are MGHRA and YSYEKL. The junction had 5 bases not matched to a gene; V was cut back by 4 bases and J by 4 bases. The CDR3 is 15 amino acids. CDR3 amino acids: CASSREREVYNEQFF. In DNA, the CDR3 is TGCGCCAGCAGCCGAGAGCGGGAGGTATACAATGAGCAGTTCTTC.

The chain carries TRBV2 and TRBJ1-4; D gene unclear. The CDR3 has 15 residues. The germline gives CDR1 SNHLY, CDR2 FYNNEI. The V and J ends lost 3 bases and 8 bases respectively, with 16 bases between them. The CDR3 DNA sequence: TGTGCCAGCAGTGATGGACTCGGAAATGGGGAAAAACTGTTTTTT. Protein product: CASSDGLGNGEKLFF.

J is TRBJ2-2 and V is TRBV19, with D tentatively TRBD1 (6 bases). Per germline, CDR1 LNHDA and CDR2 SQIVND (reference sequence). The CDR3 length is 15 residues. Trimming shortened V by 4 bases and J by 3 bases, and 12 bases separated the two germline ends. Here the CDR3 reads CASSTGTSHTGELFF. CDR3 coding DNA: TGTGCCAGTAGTACCGGGACAAGTCACACCGGGGAGCTGTTTTTT.

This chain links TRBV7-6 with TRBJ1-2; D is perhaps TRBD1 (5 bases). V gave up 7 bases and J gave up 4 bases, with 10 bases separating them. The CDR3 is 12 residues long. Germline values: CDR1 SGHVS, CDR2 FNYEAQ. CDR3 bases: TGTGCCAGCACCCTGGGGGGCTATGGCTACACCTTC. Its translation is CASTLGGYGYTF.

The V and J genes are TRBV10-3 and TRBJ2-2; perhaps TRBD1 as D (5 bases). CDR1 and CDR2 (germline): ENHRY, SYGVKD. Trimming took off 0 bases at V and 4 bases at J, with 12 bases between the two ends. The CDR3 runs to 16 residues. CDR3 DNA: TGTGCCATCAGTGAGTCCGGCAGGGAAAGCACCGGGGAGCTGTTTTTT. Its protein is CAISESGRESTGELFF.

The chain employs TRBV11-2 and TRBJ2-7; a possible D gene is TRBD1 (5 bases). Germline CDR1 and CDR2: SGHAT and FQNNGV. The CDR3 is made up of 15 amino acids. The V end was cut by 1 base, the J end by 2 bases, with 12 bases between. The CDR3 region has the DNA TGTGCCAGCAGCTTAGGACAGCCGAACCCCTACGAGCAGTACGTC. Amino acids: CASSLGQPNPYEQYV.

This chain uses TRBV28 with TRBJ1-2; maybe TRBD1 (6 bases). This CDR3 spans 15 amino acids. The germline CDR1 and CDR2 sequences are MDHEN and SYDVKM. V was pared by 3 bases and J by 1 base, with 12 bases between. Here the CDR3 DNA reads TGTGCCAGCAGTTTCCCAGGGGAGATTAACTATGGCTACACCTTC. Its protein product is CASSFPGEINYGYTF.

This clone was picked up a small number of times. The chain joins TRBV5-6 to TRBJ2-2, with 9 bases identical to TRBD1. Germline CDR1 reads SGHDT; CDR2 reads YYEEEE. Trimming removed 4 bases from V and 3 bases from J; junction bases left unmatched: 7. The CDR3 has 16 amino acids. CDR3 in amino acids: CASSILDRGDTGELFF. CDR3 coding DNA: TGTGCCAGCAGCATTTTGGACAGGGGAGACACCGGGGAGCTGTTTTTT.

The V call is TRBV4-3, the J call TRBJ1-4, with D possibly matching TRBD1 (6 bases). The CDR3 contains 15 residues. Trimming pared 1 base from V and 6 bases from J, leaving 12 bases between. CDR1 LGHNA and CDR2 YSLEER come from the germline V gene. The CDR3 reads CASSQARGFYEKLFF. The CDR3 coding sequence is TGCGCCAGCAGCCAAGCAAGGGGGTTTTATGAAAAACTGTTTTTT.

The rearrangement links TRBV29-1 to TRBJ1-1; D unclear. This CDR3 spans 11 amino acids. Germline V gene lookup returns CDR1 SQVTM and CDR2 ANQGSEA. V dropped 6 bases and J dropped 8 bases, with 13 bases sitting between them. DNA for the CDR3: TGCAGCGTGGGCTTACCGGCCGAAGCTTTCTTT. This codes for CSVGLPAEAFF.

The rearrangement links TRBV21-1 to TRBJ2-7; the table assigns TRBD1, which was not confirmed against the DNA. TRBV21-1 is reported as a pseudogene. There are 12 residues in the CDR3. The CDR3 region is CASRTGCREQYV. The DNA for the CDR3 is TGTGCCAGCAGGACAGGCTGTCGCGAGCAGTACGTC.

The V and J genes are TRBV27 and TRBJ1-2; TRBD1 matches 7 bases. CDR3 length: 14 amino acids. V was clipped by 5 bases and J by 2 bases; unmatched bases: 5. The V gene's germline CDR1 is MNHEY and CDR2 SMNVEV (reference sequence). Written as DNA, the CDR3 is TGTGCCAGCAGTCCCCCGGGACAGAACTATGGCTACACCTTC. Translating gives CASSPPGQNYGYTF.

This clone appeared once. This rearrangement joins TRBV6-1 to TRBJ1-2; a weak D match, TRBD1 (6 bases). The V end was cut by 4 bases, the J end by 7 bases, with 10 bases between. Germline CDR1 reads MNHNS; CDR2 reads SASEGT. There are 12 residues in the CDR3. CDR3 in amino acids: CASSVQGTGYTF. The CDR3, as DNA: TGTGCCAGCAGTGTACAGGGTACTGGCTACACCTTC.

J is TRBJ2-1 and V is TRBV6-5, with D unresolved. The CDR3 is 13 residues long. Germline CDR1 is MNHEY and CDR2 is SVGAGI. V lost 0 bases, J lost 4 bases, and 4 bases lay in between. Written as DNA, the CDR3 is TGTGCCAGCAGTTACTCTTATTACAATGAGCAGTTCTTC. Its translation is CASSYSYYNEQFF.

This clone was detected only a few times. The CDR3 DNA sequence: TGCGCCAGCAGCCAGCGCTCACGCCCCGCAGATACGCAGTATTTT. This encodes CASSQRSRPADTQYF. The J gene is TRBJ2-3, the V gene TRBV5-1; no definite D call. V was trimmed by 4 bases and J by 4 bases, leaving 16 bases between them. CDR3 length equals 15 residues. Germline-derived CDR1 and CDR2 are SGHRS and YFSETQ.

The CDR3 protein is CASSSTDRGLQETQYF. Here the CDR3 DNA reads TGTGCCAGCAGCTCTACCGACAGGGGTCTCCAAGAGACCCAGTACTTC. The chain combines TRBV27 with TRBJ2-5; 8 positions agree with TRBD1. CDR3 length: 16 amino acids. Germline assignment: CDR1 MNHEY and CDR2 SMNVEV (reference sequence). The V gene end was trimmed by 6 bases and the J gene end by 1 base; junction bases not matched to a gene: 10.

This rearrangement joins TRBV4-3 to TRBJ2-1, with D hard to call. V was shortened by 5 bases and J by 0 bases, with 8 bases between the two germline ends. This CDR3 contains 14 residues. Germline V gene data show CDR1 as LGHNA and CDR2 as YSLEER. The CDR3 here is CASSLQSSYNEQFF. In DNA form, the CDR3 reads TGCGCCAGCAGCTTACAGAGCTCCTACAATGAGCAGTTCTTC.

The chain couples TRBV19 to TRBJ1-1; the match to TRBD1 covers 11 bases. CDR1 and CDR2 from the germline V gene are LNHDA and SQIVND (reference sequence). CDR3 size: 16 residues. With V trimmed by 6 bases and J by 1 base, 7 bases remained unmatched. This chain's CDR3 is CASSWTGGIGNTEAFF. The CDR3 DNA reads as TGTGCCAGTAGCTGGACAGGGGGCATAGGGAACACTGAAGCTTTCTTT.

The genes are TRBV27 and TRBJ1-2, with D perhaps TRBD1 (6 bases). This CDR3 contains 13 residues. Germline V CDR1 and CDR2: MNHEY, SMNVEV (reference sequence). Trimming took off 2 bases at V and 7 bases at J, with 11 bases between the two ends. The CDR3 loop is CASSLRDNRGYTF. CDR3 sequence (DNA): TGTGCCAGCAGTTTACGGGACAATCGTGGCTACACCTTC.

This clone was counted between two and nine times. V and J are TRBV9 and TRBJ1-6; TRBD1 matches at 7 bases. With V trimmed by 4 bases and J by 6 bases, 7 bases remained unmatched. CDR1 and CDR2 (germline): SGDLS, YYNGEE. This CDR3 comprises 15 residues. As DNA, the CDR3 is TGTGCCAGCAGCACAACGGACAGGATTAATTCACCCCTCCACTTT. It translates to CASSTTDRINSPLHF.

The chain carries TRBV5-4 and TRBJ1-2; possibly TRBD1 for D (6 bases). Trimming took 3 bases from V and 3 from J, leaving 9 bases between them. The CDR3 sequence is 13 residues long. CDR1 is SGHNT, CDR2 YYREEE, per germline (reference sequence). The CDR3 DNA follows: TGTGCCAGCAGCTCCCGGACAGACTATGGCTACACCTTC. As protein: CASSSRTDYGYTF.